The rows below give T cell receptor beta chains drawn from one sample of a study of CD8 T cells in ankylosing spondylitis. In TCRdb, the 5' RACE reads were re-called with MiXCR into one record per CDR3 protein. This sample yields about 350,000 distinct CDR3 sequences, of which roughly 20% are seen a single time; less than 15% belongs to the top ten. Sequencing input: blood, either unsorted or a sorted T cell fraction (not recorded which). These receptors were collected from a male donor with ankylosing spondylitis or in good health (not recorded which). CDR3s include the opening cysteine and the closing phenylalanine or tryptophan. The order of the fields is V gene, clone size, D gene, J gene, CDR3 protein, CDR3 DNA. A D gene is named only where the DNA matches it firmly. Size is stated for part of the rows, as once, few or many counts, or as a class when the clone is expanded.

V: TRBV29-1; size: NA; D: NA; J: TRBJ2-2; CDR3: CSVWATTGELFF; DNA: TGCAGCGTTTGGGCCACCACCGGGGAGCTGTTTTTT
V: TRBV28; size: few; D: NA; J: TRBJ2-7; CDR3: CASSLGTELYEQYF; DNA: TGTGCCAGCAGTTTAGGTACGGAGCTCTACGAGCAGTACTTC
V: TRBV7-9; size: NA; D: NA; J: TRBJ2-5; CDR3: CASSSVAGTKYQETQYF; DNA: TGTGCCAGCAGCTCTGTGGCGGGGACCAAGTACCAAGAGACCCAGTACTTC
V: TRBV10-3; size: NA; D: NA; J: TRBJ2-5; CDR3: CAISEVGKETQYF; DNA: TGTGCCATCAGTGAGGTCGGGAAAGAGACCCAGTACTTC
V: TRBV7-9; size: NA; D: NA; J: TRBJ2-7; CDR3: CASSLGGPLGYF; DNA: TGTGCCAGCAGCTTAGGAGGGCCCTTAGGATACTTC
V: TRBV7-9; size: NA; D: NA; J: TRBJ2-1; CDR3: CASSFTRDFINEQFF; DNA: TGTGCCAGCAGCTTCACCCGGGACTTTATCAATGAGCAGTTCTTC
V: TRBV12-5; size: NA; D: NA; J: TRBJ2-3; CDR3: CASGPTGRLVTDTQYF; DNA: TGTGCTAGTGGTCCGACCGGGCGGCTCGTCACAGATACGCAGTATTTT
V: TRBV10-2; size: few; D: TRBD2; J: TRBJ2-3; CDR3: CASASKRGTDTQYF; DNA: TGCGCCAGCGCAAGTAAGCGGGGGACAGATACGCAGTATTTT
V: TRBV28; size: NA; D: NA; J: TRBJ2-2; CDR3: CASGYPPGLSNTGELFF; DNA: TGTGCCAGCGGATACCCTCCGGGGCTCTCGAACACCGGGGAGCTGTTTTTT
V: TRBV4-1; size: NA; D: NA; J: TRBJ2-7; CDR3: CASSQETKYEQYF; DNA: TGCGCCAGCAGCCAAGAAACCAAATACGAGCAGTACTTC
V: TRBV4-1; size: NA; D: NA; J: TRBJ2-5; CDR3: CASSQDHSEETQYF; DNA: TGCGCCAGCAGCCAAGATCATTCAGAGGAGACCCAGTACTTC
V: TRBV12-3/TRBV12-4; size: NA; D: NA; J: TRBJ2-7; CDR3: CASTPGNSYEQYF; DNA: TGTGCCAGCACCCCAGGAAACTCCTACGAGCAGTACTTC
V: TRBV29-1; size: few; D: NA; J: TRBJ1-1; CDR3: CSVAGQNTNTEAFF; DNA: TGCAGCGTCGCTGGACAGAACACCAACACTGAAGCTTTCTTT
V: TRBV20-1; size: NA; D: NA; J: TRBJ2-5; CDR3: CSATPGGTQYF; DNA: TGCAGTGCAACCCCCGGAGGGACCCAGTACTTC
V: TRBV27; size: NA; D: NA; J: TRBJ1-2; CDR3: CASSLADNYGYTF; DNA: TGTGCCAGCAGTCTGGCCGACAACTATGGCTACACCTTC
V: TRBV10-3; size: few; D: NA; J: TRBJ1-1; CDR3: CAISESDRYTEAFF; DNA: TGTGCCATCAGTGAATCGGACAGATACACTGAAGCTTTCTTT
V: TRBV20-1; size: NA; D: TRBD2; J: TRBJ2-3; CDR3: CSAAEGGTSGSTDTQYF; DNA: TGCAGTGCTGCTGAGGGGGGGACTAGCGGTAGCACAGATACGCAGTATTTT
V: TRBV7-9; size: few; D: NA; J: TRBJ2-1; CDR3: CASSFWGGNEQFF; DNA: TGTGCCAGCAGCTTTTGGGGTGGCAATGAGCAGTTCTTC
V: TRBV11-2; size: few; D: NA; J: TRBJ2-5; CDR3: CASSLVRLRPQETQYF; DNA: TGTGCCAGCAGCTTAGTGAGGCTGCGGCCCCAAGAGACCCAGTACTTC
V: TRBV3-1; size: NA; D: NA; J: TRBJ2-1; CDR3: CASSQDLADNYNEQFF; DNA: TGTGCCAGCAGCCAAGATTTAGCCGACAACTACAATGAGCAGTTCTTC
V: TRBV9; size: NA; D: NA; J: TRBJ1-1; CDR3: CASSVGKNTEAFF; DNA: TGTGCCAGCAGCGTCGGTAAGAACACTGAAGCTTTCTTT
V: TRBV24-1; size: NA; D: NA; J: TRBJ2-1; CDR3: CATSDPGDYNEQFF; DNA: TGTGCCACCAGTGATCCCGGGGACTACAATGAGCAGTTCTTC
V: TRBV20-1; size: NA; D: NA; J: TRBJ2-7; CDR3: CSADPRDSRVEQYF; DNA: TGCAGTGCTGACCCCCGCGACAGTCGCGTCGAGCAGTACTTC
V: TRBV28; size: few; D: NA; J: TRBJ2-5; CDR3: CASSFRGPETQYF; DNA: TGTGCCAGCAGTTTTAGAGGGCCTGAGACCCAGTACTTC
V: TRBV7-9; size: NA; D: NA; J: TRBJ2-1; CDR3: CASSPRISNEQFF; DNA: TGTGCCAGCAGCCCAAGAATCTCCAATGAGCAGTTCTTC
V: TRBV15; size: NA; D: TRBD2; J: TRBJ2-1; CDR3: CAVPAGTSGATGSYNEQFF; DNA: TGTGCCGTCCCGGCGGGGACTAGCGGGGCCACTGGCTCCTACAATGAGCAGTTCTTC
V: TRBV28; size: NA; D: NA; J: TRBJ1-1; CDR3: CASSTTLGTEAFF; DNA: TGTGCCAGCAGTACTACTCTAGGCACTGAAGCTTTCTTT
V: TRBV7-9; size: few; D: NA; J: TRBJ1-2; CDR3: CASSHGVGYGYTF; DNA: TGTGCCAGCAGCCATGGGGTCGGCTATGGCTACACCTTC
V: TRBV3-1; size: NA; D: TRBD2; J: TRBJ2-7; CDR3: CASSQEEGTSGSYEQYF; DNA: TGTGCCAGCAGCCAAGAAGAAGGGACTAGCGGTTCCTACGAGCAGTACTTC
V: TRBV11-2; size: many; D: TRBD1; J: TRBJ2-3; CDR3: CASSLEVGRGKRDTQYF; DNA: TGTGCCAGCAGCTTAGAGGTCGGCAGGGGGAAGAGGGATACGCAGTATTTT